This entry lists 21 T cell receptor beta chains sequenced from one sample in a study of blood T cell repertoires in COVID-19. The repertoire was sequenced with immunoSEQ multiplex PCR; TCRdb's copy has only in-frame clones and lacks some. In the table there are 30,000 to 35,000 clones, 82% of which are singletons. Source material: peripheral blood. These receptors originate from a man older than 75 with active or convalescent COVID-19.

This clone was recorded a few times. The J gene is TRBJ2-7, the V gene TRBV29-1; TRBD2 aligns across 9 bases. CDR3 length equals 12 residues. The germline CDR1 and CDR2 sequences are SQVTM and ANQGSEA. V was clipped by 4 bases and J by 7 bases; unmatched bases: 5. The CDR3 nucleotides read TGCAGCGTTGGGACTAGCGTTTCTGAGCAGTACTTC. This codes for CSVGTSVSEQYF.

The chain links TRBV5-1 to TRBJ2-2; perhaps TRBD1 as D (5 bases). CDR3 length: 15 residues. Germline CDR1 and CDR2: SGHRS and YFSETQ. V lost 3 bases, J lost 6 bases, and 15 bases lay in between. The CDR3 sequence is CASSYQGYGAGELFF. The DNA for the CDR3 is TGCGCCAGCAGCTATCAGGGATATGGGGCCGGGGAGCTGTTTTTT.

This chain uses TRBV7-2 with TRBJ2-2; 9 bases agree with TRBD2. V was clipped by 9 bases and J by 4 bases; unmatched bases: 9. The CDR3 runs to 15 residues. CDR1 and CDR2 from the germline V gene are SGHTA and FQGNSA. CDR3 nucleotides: TGTGCCAGTCATAGCGGGAGATCGAGCACCGGGGAGCTGTTTTTT. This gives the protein CASHSGRSSTGELFF.

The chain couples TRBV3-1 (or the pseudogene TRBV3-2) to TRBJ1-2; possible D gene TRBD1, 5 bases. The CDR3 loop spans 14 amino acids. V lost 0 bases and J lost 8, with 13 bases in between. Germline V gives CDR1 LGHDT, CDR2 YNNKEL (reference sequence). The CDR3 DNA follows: TGTGCCAGCAGCCAAGATTTCAGGGTTAGGGGCTACACCTTC. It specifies CASSQDFRVRGYTF.

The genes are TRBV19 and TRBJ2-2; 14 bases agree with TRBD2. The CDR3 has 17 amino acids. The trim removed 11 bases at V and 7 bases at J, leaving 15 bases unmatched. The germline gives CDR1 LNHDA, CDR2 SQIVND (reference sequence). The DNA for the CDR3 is TGTGCCTCGTACCCGGGACTAGCGGGAGTCGCTGGCGGGGAGCTGTTTTTT. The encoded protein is CASYPGLAGVAGGELFF.

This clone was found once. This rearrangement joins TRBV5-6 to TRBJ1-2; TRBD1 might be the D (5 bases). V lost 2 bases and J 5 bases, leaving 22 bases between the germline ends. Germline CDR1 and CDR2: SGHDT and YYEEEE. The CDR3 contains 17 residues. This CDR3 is CASSFPPPTGERYGYTF. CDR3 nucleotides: TGTGCCAGCAGCTTTCCCCCCCCCACGGGGGAACGGTATGGCTACACCTTC.

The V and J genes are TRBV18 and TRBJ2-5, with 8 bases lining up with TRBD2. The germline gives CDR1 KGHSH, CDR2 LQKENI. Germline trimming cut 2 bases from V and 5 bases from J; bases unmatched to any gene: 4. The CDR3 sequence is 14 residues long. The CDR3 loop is CASSPTGGMETQYF. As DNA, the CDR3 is TGTGCCAGCTCACCAACGGGAGGGATGGAGACCCAGTACTTC.

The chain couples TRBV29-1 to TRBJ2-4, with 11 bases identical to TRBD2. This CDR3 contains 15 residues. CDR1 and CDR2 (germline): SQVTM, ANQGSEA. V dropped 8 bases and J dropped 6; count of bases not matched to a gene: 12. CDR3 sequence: CSFILAGGVGNIQYF. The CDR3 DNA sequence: TGCAGCTTTATTCTAGCGGGAGGAGTCGGAAACATTCAGTACTTC.

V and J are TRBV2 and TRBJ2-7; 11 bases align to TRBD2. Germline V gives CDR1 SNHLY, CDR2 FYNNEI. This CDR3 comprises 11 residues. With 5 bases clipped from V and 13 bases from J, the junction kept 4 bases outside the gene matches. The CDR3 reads CASSMTSGKYF. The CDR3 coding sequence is TGTGCCAGCAGTATGACTAGCGGGAAATACTTC.

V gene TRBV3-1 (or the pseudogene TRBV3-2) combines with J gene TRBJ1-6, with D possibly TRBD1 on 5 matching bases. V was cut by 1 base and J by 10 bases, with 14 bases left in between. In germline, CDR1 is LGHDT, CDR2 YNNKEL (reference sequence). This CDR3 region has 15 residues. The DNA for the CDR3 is TGTGCCAGCAGCCAAGCGGGCAGGGTCGGCTCACCCCTCCACTTT. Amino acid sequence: CASSQAGRVGSPLHF.

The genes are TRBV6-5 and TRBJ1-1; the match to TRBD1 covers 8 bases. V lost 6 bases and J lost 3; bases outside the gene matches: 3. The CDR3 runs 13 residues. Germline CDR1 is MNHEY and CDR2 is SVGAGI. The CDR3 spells CASSTDRDTEAFF. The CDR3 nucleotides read TGTGCCAGCAGCACGGACAGGGACACTGAAGCTTTCTTT.

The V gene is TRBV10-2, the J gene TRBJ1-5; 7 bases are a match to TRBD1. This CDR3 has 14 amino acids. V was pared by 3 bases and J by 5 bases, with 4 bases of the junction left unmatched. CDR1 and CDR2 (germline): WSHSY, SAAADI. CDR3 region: CASSDDRADQPQHF. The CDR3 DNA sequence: TGCGCCAGCAGTGATGACAGGGCAGATCAGCCCCAGCATTTT.

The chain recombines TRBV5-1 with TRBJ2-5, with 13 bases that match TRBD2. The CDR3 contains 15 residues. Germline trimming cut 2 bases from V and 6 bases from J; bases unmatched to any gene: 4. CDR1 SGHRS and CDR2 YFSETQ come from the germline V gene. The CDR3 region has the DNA TGCGCCAGCAGCTTCCGGACTAGCGGGAGTCAGACCCAGTACTTC. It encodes CASSFRTSGSQTQYF.

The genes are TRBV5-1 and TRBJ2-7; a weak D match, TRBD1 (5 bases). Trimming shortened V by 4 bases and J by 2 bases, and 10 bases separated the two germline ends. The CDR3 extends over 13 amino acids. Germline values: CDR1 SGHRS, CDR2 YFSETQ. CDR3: CASSDSYPYEQYF. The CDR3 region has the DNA TGCGCCAGCAGCGACAGTTACCCCTACGAGCAGTACTTC.

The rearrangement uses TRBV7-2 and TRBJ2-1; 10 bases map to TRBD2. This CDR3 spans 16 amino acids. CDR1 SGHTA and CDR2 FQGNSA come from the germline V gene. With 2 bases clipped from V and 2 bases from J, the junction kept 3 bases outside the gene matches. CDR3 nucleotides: TGTGCCAGCAGCTTACGGACTAGCGGACCCTACAATGAGCAGTTCTTC. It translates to CASSLRTSGPYNEQFF.

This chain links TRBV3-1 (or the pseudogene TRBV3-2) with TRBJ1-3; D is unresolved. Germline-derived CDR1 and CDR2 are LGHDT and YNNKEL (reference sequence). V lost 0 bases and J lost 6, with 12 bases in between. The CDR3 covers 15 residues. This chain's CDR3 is CASSQDSVGANTIYF. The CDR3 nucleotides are TGTGCCAGCAGCCAAGATTCAGTGGGCGCAAACACCATATATTTT.

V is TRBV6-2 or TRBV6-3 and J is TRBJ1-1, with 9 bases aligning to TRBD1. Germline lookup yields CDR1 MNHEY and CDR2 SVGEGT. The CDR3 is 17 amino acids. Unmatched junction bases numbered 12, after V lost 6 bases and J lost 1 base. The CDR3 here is CASSRTTGGSRNTEAFF. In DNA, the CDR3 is TGTGCCAGCAGCCGAACCACAGGGGGCTCCCGGAACACTGAAGCTTTCTTT.

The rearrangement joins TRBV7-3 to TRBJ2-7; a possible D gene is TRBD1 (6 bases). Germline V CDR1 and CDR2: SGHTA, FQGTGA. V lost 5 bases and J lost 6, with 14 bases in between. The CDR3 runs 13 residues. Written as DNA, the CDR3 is TGTGCCAGCAGCCCCGGGACATCCCGCGAGCAGTACTTC. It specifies CASSPGTSREQYF.

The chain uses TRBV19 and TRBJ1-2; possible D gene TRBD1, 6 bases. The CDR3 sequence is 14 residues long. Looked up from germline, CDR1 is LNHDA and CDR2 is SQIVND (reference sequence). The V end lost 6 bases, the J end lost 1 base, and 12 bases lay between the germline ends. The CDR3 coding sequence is TGTGCCAGTAGCAACAGGGTAGATAACTATGGCTACACCTTC. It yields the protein CASSNRVDNYGYTF.

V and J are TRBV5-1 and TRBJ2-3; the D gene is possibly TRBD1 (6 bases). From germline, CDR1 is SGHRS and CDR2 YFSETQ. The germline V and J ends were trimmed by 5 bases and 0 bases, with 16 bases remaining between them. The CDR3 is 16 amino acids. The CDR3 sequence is CASSLGRDTSTDTQYF. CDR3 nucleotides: TGCGCCAGCAGTTTAGGCCGGGACACCAGCACAGATACGCAGTATTTT.

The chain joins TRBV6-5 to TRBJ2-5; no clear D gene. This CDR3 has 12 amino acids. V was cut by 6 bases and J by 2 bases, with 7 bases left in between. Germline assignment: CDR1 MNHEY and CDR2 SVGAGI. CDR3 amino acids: CASSEWQETQYF. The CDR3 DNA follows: TGTGCCAGCAGCGAGTGGCAAGAGACCCAGTACTTC.